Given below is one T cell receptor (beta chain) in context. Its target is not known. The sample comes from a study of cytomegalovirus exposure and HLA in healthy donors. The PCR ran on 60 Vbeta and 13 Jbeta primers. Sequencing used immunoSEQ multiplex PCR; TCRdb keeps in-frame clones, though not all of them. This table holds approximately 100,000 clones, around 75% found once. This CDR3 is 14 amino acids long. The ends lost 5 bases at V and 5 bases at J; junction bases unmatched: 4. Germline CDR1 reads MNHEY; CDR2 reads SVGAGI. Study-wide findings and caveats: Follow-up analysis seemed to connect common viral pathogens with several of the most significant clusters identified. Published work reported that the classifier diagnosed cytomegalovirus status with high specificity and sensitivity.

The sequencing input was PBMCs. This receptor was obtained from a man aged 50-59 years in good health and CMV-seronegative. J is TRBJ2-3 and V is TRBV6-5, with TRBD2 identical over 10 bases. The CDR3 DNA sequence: TGTGCCAGCAGTCTAGCGGGAGCAATAGATACGCAGTATTTT. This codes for CASSLAGAIDTQYF.